A selection of T cell receptor beta chains follows, all from one sample in a study of blood T cell repertoires in COVID-19. TCRdb's copy holds only in-frame clones and misses some; the assay was immunoSEQ multiplex PCR. The table lists roughly 150,000 clones, 65% to 90% of them singletons. The specimen was peripheral blood. The receptors derive from a woman aged 45 to 65 in a cohort sampled during active or convalescent COVID-19. CDR3s include the opening cysteine and the closing phenylalanine or tryptophan. Fields, in order: D gene, J gene, V gene, clone size, CDR3 length, CDR3 DNA, CDR3 protein. D genes are given only for firm matches. For some rows the clone size is stated as once, few or many, or as a class when expanded; others skip it.

D gene: TRBD1
J gene: TRBJ2-7
V gene: TRBV18
clone size: -
CDR3 length: 16
CDR3 DNA: TGTGCCAGCTCCCAGGCCCGGGACAGGAGAACCTACGAGCAGTACTTC
CDR3 protein: CASSQARDRRTYEQYF

D gene: -
J gene: TRBJ1-6
V gene: TRBV18
clone size: -
CDR3 length: 13
CDR3 DNA: TGTGCCAGCTCGGAGGGTGGACGGTCACCCCTCCACTTT
CDR3 protein: CASSEGGRSPLHF

D gene: -
J gene: TRBJ2-7
V gene: TRBV2
clone size: -
CDR3 length: 12
CDR3 DNA: TGTGCCAGCAGTGATCCCTCGTACGAGCAGTACTTC
CDR3 protein: CASSDPSYEQYF

D gene: TRBD1
J gene: TRBJ1-2
V gene: TRBV12-3/TRBV12-4
clone size: -
CDR3 length: 12
CDR3 DNA: TGTGCCAGCAGGGGGGACAGGGCCGGCTACACCTTC
CDR3 protein: CASRGDRAGYTF

D gene: -
J gene: TRBJ2-5
V gene: TRBV5-1
clone size: -
CDR3 length: 14
CDR3 DNA: TGCGCCAGCAGCTTGTGGGCAGCCCAAGAGACCCAGTACTTC
CDR3 protein: CASSLWAAQETQYF

D gene: TRBD1
J gene: TRBJ1-2
V gene: TRBV6-5
clone size: once
CDR3 length: 13
CDR3 DNA: TGTGCCAGCAGTCGACAGGGGGTCCATGGCTACACCTTC
CDR3 protein: CASSRQGVHGYTF

D gene: TRBD2
J gene: TRBJ2-2
V gene: TRBV19
clone size: -
CDR3 length: 14
CDR3 DNA: TGTGCCAGTAGTATCGGGACTAGCTCCGGGGAGCTGTTTTTT
CDR3 protein: CASSIGTSSGELFF

D gene: TRBD1
J gene: TRBJ1-3
V gene: TRBV10-1
clone size: few
CDR3 length: 13
CDR3 DNA: TGCGCCAGCAGGACAGGGACTGGAAACACCATATATTTT
CDR3 protein: CASRTGTGNTIYF

D gene: TRBD1
J gene: TRBJ1-4
V gene: TRBV4-3
clone size: -
CDR3 length: 15
CDR3 DNA: TGCGCCAGCAGCCAAGGGGACAGGGGGCGTGAAAAACTGTTTTTT
CDR3 protein: CASSQGDRGREKLFF

D gene: -
J gene: TRBJ1-3
V gene: TRBV19
clone size: once
CDR3 length: 14
CDR3 DNA: TGTGCCAGTACTTCCGGGAGCTCTGGAAACACCATATATTTT
CDR3 protein: CASTSGSSGNTIYF

D gene: TRBD2
J gene: TRBJ2-1
V gene: TRBV12-5
clone size: -
CDR3 length: 16
CDR3 DNA: TGTGCTAGTGGCGACGGGACTAGCGGGGGGGCAAATGAGCAGTTCTTC
CDR3 protein: CASGDGTSGGANEQFF

D gene: -
J gene: TRBJ1-1
V gene: TRBV29-1
clone size: -
CDR3 length: 12
CDR3 DNA: TGCAGCGTCCGAGGAGGGAGGACTGAAGCTTTCTTT
CDR3 protein: CSVRGGRTEAFF

D gene: -
J gene: TRBJ1-4
V gene: TRBV4-1
clone size: -
CDR3 length: 18
CDR3 DNA: TGCGCCAGCAGCCAAGATTTCCAGGGCTTTGGGGGGAATGAAAAACTGTTTTTT
CDR3 protein: CASSQDFQGFGGNEKLFF

D gene: TRBD1
J gene: TRBJ1-1
V gene: TRBV10-3
clone size: -
CDR3 length: 17
CDR3 DNA: TGTGCCATCAGTCCTACAGGGGGCTGGGGTATGAACACTGAAGCTTTCTTT
CDR3 protein: CAISPTGGWGMNTEAFF

D gene: TRBD2
J gene: TRBJ2-1
V gene: TRBV19
clone size: -
CDR3 length: 17
CDR3 DNA: TGTGCCAGTAGTATAGAGTGGGGCGGGGAGGGGACCAATGAGCAGTTCTTC
CDR3 protein: CASSIEWGGEGTNEQFF

D gene: -
J gene: TRBJ2-7
V gene: TRBV5-1
clone size: -
CDR3 length: 13
CDR3 DNA: TGCGCCAGCAGTCTGGACACTTCCTACGAGCAGTACTTC
CDR3 protein: CASSLDTSYEQYF

D gene: TRBD1
J gene: TRBJ1-1
V gene: TRBV6-2/TRBV6-3
clone size: -
CDR3 length: 13
CDR3 DNA: TGTGCCAGCAGTCCGACAGGGGGGACTGAAGCTTTCTTT
CDR3 protein: CASSPTGGTEAFF

D gene: -
J gene: TRBJ2-3
V gene: TRBV4-3
clone size: -
CDR3 length: 16
CDR3 DNA: TGCGCCAGCAGCCAAGCATGGGACATAGTCACAGATACGCAGTATTTT
CDR3 protein: CASSQAWDIVTDTQYF

D gene: TRBD1
J gene: TRBJ1-1
V gene: TRBV6-5
clone size: -
CDR3 length: 16
CDR3 DNA: TGTGCCAGCAGTTACCCTCCGGGACAGGGAGGTACTGAAGCTTTCTTT
CDR3 protein: CASSYPPGQGGTEAFF

D gene: TRBD1
J gene: TRBJ1-6
V gene: TRBV7-9
clone size: once
CDR3 length: 17
CDR3 DNA: TGTGCCAGCAGCACAGGACAGGGGTTAGGGTATAATTCACCCCTCCACTTT
CDR3 protein: CASSTGQGLGYNSPLHF

D gene: -
J gene: TRBJ1-4
V gene: TRBV18
clone size: -
CDR3 length: 15
CDR3 DNA: TGTGCCAGCTCACCAGGCGGGACAACTAATGAAAAACTGTTTTTT
CDR3 protein: CASSPGGTTNEKLFF

D gene: -
J gene: TRBJ1-5
V gene: TRBV6-4
clone size: few
CDR3 length: 15
CDR3 DNA: TGTGCCAGCATAGTTAGCTTCAAGGGCAATCAGCCCCAGCATTTT
CDR3 protein: CASIVSFKGNQPQHF

D gene: -
J gene: TRBJ1-1
V gene: TRBV7-6
clone size: -
CDR3 length: 14
CDR3 DNA: TGTGCCAGCAGCGCCGGACAGAGGAACACTGAAGCTTTCTTT
CDR3 protein: CASSAGQRNTEAFF

D gene: TRBD1
J gene: TRBJ1-1
V gene: TRBV5-1
clone size: -
CDR3 length: 16
CDR3 DNA: TGCGCCAGCAGCTTGATGGCCCCAGGGGGGAACACTGAAGCTTTCTTT
CDR3 protein: CASSLMAPGGNTEAFF

D gene: -
J gene: TRBJ1-5
V gene: TRBV9
clone size: -
CDR3 length: 17
CDR3 DNA: TGTGCCAGCAGCGTAGCTGGCCGGCCGTCGGGTAATCAGCCCCAGCATTTT
CDR3 protein: CASSVAGRPSGNQPQHF

D gene: -
J gene: TRBJ1-1
V gene: TRBV18
clone size: -
CDR3 length: 14
CDR3 DNA: TGTGCCAGCTCACCACCGAACGGGAACACTGAAGCTTTCTTT
CDR3 protein: CASSPPNGNTEAFF

D gene: TRBD1
J gene: TRBJ1-6
V gene: TRBV30
clone size: -
CDR3 length: 14
CDR3 DNA: TGTGCCTGGAGTGCCGGGACAGGGGCCTCACCCCTCCACTTT
CDR3 protein: CAWSAGTGASPLHF

D gene: -
J gene: TRBJ1-5
V gene: TRBV28
clone size: -
CDR3 length: 16
CDR3 DNA: TGTGCCAGCAGTTTGTCTCAGGGAATTAGCAATCAGCCCCAGCATTTT
CDR3 protein: CASSLSQGISNQPQHF

D gene: -
J gene: TRBJ1-1
V gene: TRBV13
clone size: -
CDR3 length: 12
CDR3 DNA: TGTGCCAGCAGCTTAGTTCCGGGTGAAGCTTTCTTT
CDR3 protein: CASSLVPGEAFF

D gene: -
J gene: TRBJ1-2
V gene: TRBV14
clone size: -
CDR3 length: 13
CDR3 DNA: TGTGCCAGCAGCCAACAGGGATCGGCTGGCTACACCTTC
CDR3 protein: CASSQQGSAGYTF

D gene: TRBD1
J gene: TRBJ1-4
V gene: TRBV7-9
clone size: -
CDR3 length: 14
CDR3 DNA: TGTGCCAGCAGCTTAGAAACAGGGGTGGAAAAACTGTTTTTT
CDR3 protein: CASSLETGVEKLFF

D gene: -
J gene: TRBJ1-3
V gene: TRBV14
clone size: -
CDR3 length: 16
CDR3 DNA: TGTGCCAGCAGCCAAGGGACAATCGCCTTTGGAAACACCATATATTTT
CDR3 protein: CASSQGTIAFGNTIYF

D gene: TRBD2
J gene: TRBJ2-2
V gene: TRBV15
clone size: -
CDR3 length: 15
CDR3 DNA: TGTGCCACCAGCAGAGGTAGCGGGGGGTCCGGGGAGCTGTTTTTT
CDR3 protein: CATSRGSGGSGELFF

D gene: TRBD2
J gene: TRBJ2-7
V gene: TRBV27
clone size: -
CDR3 length: 14
CDR3 DNA: TGTGCCAGCAGTTTCTCTAGCGGGGGGAGGGAGCAGTACTTC
CDR3 protein: CASSFSSGGREQYF

D gene: TRBD1
J gene: TRBJ2-7
V gene: TRBV10-3
clone size: -
CDR3 length: 16
CDR3 DNA: TGTGCCATCAGTGAGATCGGGCGACAGGGGAGCTACGAGCAGTACTTC
CDR3 protein: CAISEIGRQGSYEQYF

D gene: -
J gene: TRBJ2-5
V gene: TRBV5-1
clone size: -
CDR3 length: 17
CDR3 DNA: TGCGCCAGCAGCGGAACCTTACTAGTTATCGGTTTGGAGACCCAGTACTTC
CDR3 protein: CASSGTLLVIGLETQYF

D gene: -
J gene: TRBJ1-2
V gene: TRBV29-1
clone size: -
CDR3 length: 15
CDR3 DNA: TGCAGCGTTGAAGTCATCGGAGGGTCGAACTATGGCTACACCTTC
CDR3 protein: CSVEVIGGSNYGYTF

D gene: -
J gene: TRBJ1-6
V gene: TRBV4-1
clone size: once
CDR3 length: 13
CDR3 DNA: TGCGCCAGCAGCCGGCCGCAAGATTCACCCCTCCACTTT
CDR3 protein: CASSRPQDSPLHF

D gene: -
J gene: TRBJ1-1
V gene: TRBV29-1
clone size: -
CDR3 length: 14
CDR3 DNA: TGCAGCGTTTCGTTCAGGGTAGCGGTCACTGAAGCTTTCTTT
CDR3 protein: CSVSFRVAVTEAFF

D gene: TRBD1
J gene: TRBJ2-7
V gene: TRBV5-6
clone size: -
CDR3 length: 13
CDR3 DNA: TGTGCCAGCAGCAAGGACAGGGGCTACGAGCAGTACTTC
CDR3 protein: CASSKDRGYEQYF

D gene: -
J gene: TRBJ2-1
V gene: TRBV19
clone size: -
CDR3 length: 15
CDR3 DNA: TGTGCCAGTAGAGAGCGGAGGAGCTCCTACAATGAGCAGTTCTTC
CDR3 protein: CASRERRSSYNEQFF

D gene: -
J gene: TRBJ2-5
V gene: TRBV7-8
clone size: -
CDR3 length: 15
CDR3 DNA: TGTGCCAGCAGCTTAGCGGGGCATGGACAGGAGACCCAGTACTTC
CDR3 protein: CASSLAGHGQETQYF

D gene: -
J gene: TRBJ1-5
V gene: TRBV7-8
clone size: -
CDR3 length: 14
CDR3 DNA: TGTGCCAGCAGCTTAGTTGGACAGTATCAGCCCCAGCATTTT
CDR3 protein: CASSLVGQYQPQHF

D gene: -
J gene: TRBJ1-6
V gene: TRBV11-2
clone size: -
CDR3 length: 16
CDR3 DNA: TGTGCCAGCAGCCGCTGGCCGGGAGGCTATAATTCACCCCTCCACTTT
CDR3 protein: CASSRWPGGYNSPLHF

D gene: TRBD1
J gene: TRBJ1-4
V gene: TRBV6-5
clone size: -
CDR3 length: 12
CDR3 DNA: TGTGCCTCCGGGACAGGGTCCCAAAAACTGTTTTTT
CDR3 protein: CASGTGSQKLFF

D gene: -
J gene: TRBJ1-3
V gene: TRBV6-4
clone size: -
CDR3 length: 15
CDR3 DNA: TGTGCCAGCACCAAACCGGGGAGAATCGAGAACACCATATATTTT
CDR3 protein: CASTKPGRIENTIYF

D gene: -
J gene: TRBJ1-3
V gene: TRBV5-1
clone size: -
CDR3 length: 14
CDR3 DNA: TGCGCCAGCAGCTCCGGGGGGTCTGGAAACACCATATATTTT
CDR3 protein: CASSSGGSGNTIYF

D gene: TRBD1
J gene: TRBJ1-6
V gene: TRBV19
clone size: -
CDR3 length: 15
CDR3 DNA: TGTGCCAGTAGTATCGGGACAGGGACAGATTCACCCCTCCACTTT
CDR3 protein: CASSIGTGTDSPLHF

D gene: TRBD1
J gene: TRBJ1-2
V gene: TRBV5-5
clone size: -
CDR3 length: 15
CDR3 DNA: TGTGCCAGCAGACACGGGACAGGGATCTCGTATGGCTACACCTTC
CDR3 protein: CASRHGTGISYGYTF

D gene: -
J gene: TRBJ1-5
V gene: TRBV27
clone size: -
CDR3 length: 13
CDR3 DNA: TGTGCCAGCAGTGGGCAGGGTAACCAGCCCCAGCATTTT
CDR3 protein: CASSGQGNQPQHF

D gene: TRBD2
J gene: TRBJ2-3
V gene: TRBV7-9
clone size: -
CDR3 length: 16
CDR3 DNA: TGTGCCAGCATCGAGCGGGGGAGGGGGAGCACAGATACGCAGTATTTT
CDR3 protein: CASIERGRGSTDTQYF

D gene: -
J gene: TRBJ1-4
V gene: TRBV5-5
clone size: -
CDR3 length: 13
CDR3 DNA: TGTGCCAGCAGCTCTCTTTGGGGCGAGGAACTGTTTTTT
CDR3 protein: CASSSLWGEELFF

D gene: -
J gene: TRBJ2-7
V gene: TRBV7-8
clone size: once
CDR3 length: 12
CDR3 DNA: TGTGCCAGCAGCTCAGAGGTAGGAGAGCAGTACTTC
CDR3 protein: CASSSEVGEQYF

D gene: TRBD1
J gene: TRBJ1-3
V gene: TRBV19
clone size: few
CDR3 length: 15
CDR3 DNA: TGTGCCAGTAGCCTCGACAGGGTCTTTGGAAACACCATATATTTT
CDR3 protein: CASSLDRVFGNTIYF

D gene: -
J gene: TRBJ1-4
V gene: TRBV7-9
clone size: -
CDR3 length: 13
CDR3 DNA: TGTGCCAGCACGGCCCAAAGGGAGGAAAAACTGTTTTTT
CDR3 protein: CASTAQREEKLFF

D gene: TRBD2
J gene: TRBJ2-5
V gene: TRBV5-4
clone size: once
CDR3 length: 16
CDR3 DNA: TGTGCCAGCAGCCCGGGACTAGCGGGGGGGCTGGAGACCCAGTACTTC
CDR3 protein: CASSPGLAGGLETQYF

D gene: TRBD1
J gene: TRBJ2-5
V gene: TRBV5-5
clone size: -
CDR3 length: 13
CDR3 DNA: TGTGCCAGCATCAAGGGGGACAGTGAGACCCAGTACTTC
CDR3 protein: CASIKGDSETQYF

D gene: TRBD2
J gene: TRBJ2-5
V gene: TRBV5-6
clone size: -
CDR3 length: 15
CDR3 DNA: TGTGCCAGCAGCTTGACGGGGGGGTACCAAGAGACCCAGTACTTC
CDR3 protein: CASSLTGGYQETQYF

D gene: TRBD2
J gene: TRBJ2-1
V gene: TRBV19
clone size: -
CDR3 length: 15
CDR3 DNA: TGTGCCAGTAGCCAAGGGACTAGCGGATACAATGAGCAGTTCTTC
CDR3 protein: CASSQGTSGYNEQFF

D gene: -
J gene: TRBJ2-1
V gene: TRBV7-6
clone size: -
CDR3 length: 12
CDR3 DNA: TGTGCCAGCAGCCCGAGGAGCAATGAGCAGTTCTTC
CDR3 protein: CASSPRSNEQFF